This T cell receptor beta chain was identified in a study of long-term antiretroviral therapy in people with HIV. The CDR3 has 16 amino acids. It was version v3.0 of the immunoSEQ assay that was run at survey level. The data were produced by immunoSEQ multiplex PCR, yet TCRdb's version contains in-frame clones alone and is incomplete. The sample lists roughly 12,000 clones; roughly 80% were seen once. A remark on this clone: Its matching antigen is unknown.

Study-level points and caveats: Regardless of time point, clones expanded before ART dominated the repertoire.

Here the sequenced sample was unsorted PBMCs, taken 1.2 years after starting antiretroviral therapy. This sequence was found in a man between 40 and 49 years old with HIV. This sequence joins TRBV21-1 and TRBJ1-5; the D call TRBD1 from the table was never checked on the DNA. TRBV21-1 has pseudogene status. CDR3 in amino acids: CASSKGQGSGNQPQHF. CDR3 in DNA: TGTGCCAGCAGCAAAGGACAGGGAAGTGGCAATCAGCCCCAGCATTTT.